This passage covers 29 T cell receptor beta chains from one sample sequenced in a study of T cell responses to AZD1222 COVID-19 vaccine (dated by TCRdb to the early 2020s). The receptor library was made with the immunoSEQ multiplex PCR assay. This is the immuneACCESS table as TCRdb keeps it, with only in-frame sequences that have V and J called. A part of the clones is gone; compared with another copy, unresolved V genes explain less than half, and the rest is unexplained. Counted in this sample were 110,000 or so clones; around 90% of them appeared once. Jointly, the top ten make up around 13% of the sample. According to the study, the label for this sample's time point signals: baseline before first vaccination. The treatment or condition label, read with the paper, signifies: meningococcal conjugate vaccine given as trial control. The specimen comprised peripheral blood, sampled on day 0 of MenACWY control vaccination. The receptors originated from an adult in good health.

This clone occurred a few times. The J gene is TRBJ2-7, the V gene TRBV28; the D gene is possibly TRBD2 (5 bases). The length of the CDR3 is 17 residues. Per germline, CDR1 MDHEN and CDR2 SYDVKM. Trimming shortened V by 2 bases and J by 2 bases, and 19 bases separated the two germline ends. The CDR3 DNA reads as TGTGCCAGCAGTTTACGTCGCGGGTTAAGGGAAACCTACGAGCAGTACTTC. Its protein is CASSLRRGLRETYEQYF.

CDR3 DNA sequence: TGTGCCAGCCGGGAGGGTGACCGTAATTCACCCCTCCACTTT. As protein: CASREGDRNSPLHF. V and J are TRBV6-6 and TRBJ1-6; the D is unclear. V was clipped by 8 bases and J by 6 bases, with 14 bases between them. The CDR3 runs to 14 residues. The germline V gene has CDR1 MNHNY and CDR2 SVGAGI (reference sequence).

The genes are TRBV9 and TRBJ2-3, with 15 positions matching TRBD2. The CDR3 runs to 18 residues. V lost 3 bases, J lost 6 bases, and 11 bases stayed unmatched. Per the germline V gene, CDR1 is SGDLS and CDR2 is YYNGEE. CDR3 nucleotide sequence: TGTGCCAGCAGCGCGCAGATCGGACTAGCGGGGGGGATGGATACGCAGTATTTT. This translates into CASSAQIGLAGGMDTQYF.

The chain employs TRBV27 and TRBJ1-1; no reliable D call. V lost 0 bases and J lost 1, with 9 bases in between. The V gene's germline CDR1 is MNHEY and CDR2 SMNVEV (reference sequence). The CDR3 is 15 amino acids. The CDR3 nucleotides are TGTGCCAGCAGTTTATCGAGGACGGGGAACACTGAAGCTTTCTTT. This codes for CASSLSRTGNTEAFF.

The chain joins TRBV7-2 to TRBJ1-1, with D maybe TRBD1 (6 bases). V was shortened by 8 bases and J by 4 bases, with 11 bases between the two germline ends. The CDR3 spans 12 residues. Germline CDR1 and CDR2: SGHTA and FQGNSA. This CDR3 reads CASAGVPTEAFF. CDR3 DNA: TGTGCCAGCGCAGGGGTCCCCACTGAAGCTTTCTTT.

The chain couples TRBV3-1 (or the pseudogene TRBV3-2) to TRBJ2-4, with no clear D. The germline gives CDR1 LGHDT, CDR2 YNNKEL (reference sequence). The germline V and J ends were trimmed by 0 bases and 3 bases, with 15 bases remaining between them. The CDR3 consists of 17 residues. The CDR3 DNA is TGTGCCAGCAGCCAAGATCTGGGCGTAGCAAGCAAAAACATTCAGTACTTC. This translates into CASSQDLGVASKNIQYF.

The chain is built from TRBV3-1 (or the pseudogene TRBV3-2) and TRBJ2-7, with 12 positions matching TRBD2. This CDR3 has 15 residues. With 4 bases clipped from V and 2 bases from J, the junction kept 3 bases outside the gene matches. CDR1 is LGHDT and CDR2 is YNNKEL in the germline V gene (reference sequence). In nucleotides, the CDR3 is TGTGCCAGCAGCCCCCGGACTAGCGGGACCTACGAGCAGTACTTC. Residues: CASSPRTSGTYEQYF.

About this clone itself: Different DNA sequences within this sample yield the same CDR3. This rearrangement joins TRBV7-2 to TRBJ2-7, with D hard to call. CDR3 size: 12 residues. The germline V gene encodes CDR1 SGHTA and CDR2 FQGNSA. V was clipped by 4 bases and J by 0 bases, with 4 bases between them. The CDR3 bases are TGTGCCAGCAGCTCTAGCTCCTACGAGCAGTACTTC. Protein product: CASSSSSYEQYF.

The chain uses TRBV9 and TRBJ1-1; no reliable D call. Germline V gene sequence: CDR1 SGDLS, CDR2 YYNGEE. V gave up 0 bases and J gave up 5 bases, with 14 bases separating them. CDR3 length: 15 residues. CDR3 region: CASSVDGEGGTEAFF. As DNA, the CDR3 is TGTGCCAGCAGCGTAGATGGGGAGGGAGGGACTGAAGCTTTCTTT.

The rearrangement uses TRBV6-4 and TRBJ2-2; 8 bases line up with TRBD1. There are 12 residues in the CDR3. The V and J ends lost 10 bases and 5 bases, in that order; junction bases with no gene match: 3. Germline CDR1 MRHNA, CDR2 SNTAGT. CDR3 sequence: CATQGATGELFF. Written as DNA, the CDR3 is TGTGCCACCCAGGGGGCGACCGGGGAGCTGTTTTTT.

The chain uses TRBV27 and TRBJ1-5, with D tentatively TRBD1 (5 bases). The germline V gene has CDR1 MNHEY and CDR2 SMNVEV (reference sequence). The CDR3 has 14 amino acids. The V end lost 2 bases, the J end lost 6 bases, and 11 bases lay between the germline ends. The CDR3 nucleotides read TGTGCCAGCAGTTTACTGCAGGGAAGTCAGCCCCAGCATTTT. Translation gives CASSLLQGSQPQHF.

This sequence joins TRBV28 and TRBJ2-2; no clear D. CDR1 is MDHEN and CDR2 is SYDVKM in the germline V gene. The CDR3 covers 11 residues. The V end was cut by 6 bases, the J end by 6 bases, with 5 bases between. CDR3 sequence: CASRTPGELFF. Written as DNA, the CDR3 is TGTGCCAGCAGGACACCCGGGGAGCTGTTTTTT.

This clone occurred a few times. This chain joins TRBV6-4 and TRBJ2-2, with 10 bases that match TRBD1. V gave up 8 bases and J gave up 3 bases; unmatched junction bases: 0. CDR3 length: 13 amino acids. The germline V gene has CDR1 MRHNA and CDR2 SNTAGT. As DNA, the CDR3 is TGTGCCAGCGGACAGGGGGACACCGGGGAGCTGTTTTTT. This codes for CASGQGDTGELFF.

The rearrangement joins TRBV6-2 or TRBV6-3 to TRBJ2-2; 7 bases are shared with TRBD2. The germline V gene encodes CDR1 MNHEY and CDR2 SVGEGT. The V and J ends lost 4 bases and 6 bases, in that order; junction bases with no gene match: 11. The CDR3 is 16 residues long. The DNA for the CDR3 is TGTGCCAGCAGTTCCCATTGGATTAGCGGGCCCGGGGAGCTGTTTTTT. Its translation: CASSSHWISGPGELFF.

This clone came up once. The gene calls are TRBV4-3 and TRBJ2-6; D is undetermined. The CDR3 contains 18 residues. V was pared by 0 bases and J by 0 bases, with 12 bases between. The germline CDR1 and CDR2 sequences are LGHNA and YSLEER. The CDR3 loop reads CASSQDRSYSSGANVLTF. In nucleotides, the CDR3 is TGCGCCAGCAGCCAAGATCGAAGTTACAGCTCTGGGGCCAACGTCCTGACTTTC.

The CDR3 here is CASSPQSSGANVLTF. The CDR3 DNA reads as TGTGCCAGCAGCCCGCAGAGCTCTGGGGCCAACGTCCTGACTTTC. The chain has TRBV7-2 and TRBJ2-6; D gene uncertain. From germline, CDR1 is SGHTA and CDR2 FQGNSA. The CDR3 totals 15 residues. V shed 5 bases and J shed 0 bases, with 8 bases lying between them.

The chain is built from TRBV18 and TRBJ1-6, with D unclear. The CDR3 is 15 residues long. Germline V gene data show CDR1 as KGHSH and CDR2 as LQKENI. Trimming removed 4 bases from V and 5 bases from J, with 12 bases in between. The CDR3 sequence is CASSLSERDNSPLHF. As DNA, the CDR3 is TGTGCCAGCTCACTTTCGGAGAGAGATAATTCACCCCTCCACTTT.

The genes are TRBV6-2 or TRBV6-3 and TRBJ2-1, with TRBD2 matching over 11 bases. The CDR3 has 16 amino acids. Germline CDR1 and CDR2: MNHEY and SVGEGT. With 2 bases clipped from V and 8 bases from J, the junction kept 8 bases outside the gene matches. The CDR3 is CASSYTTSGRLDEQFF. Here the CDR3 DNA reads TGTGCCAGCAGTTACACCACTAGCGGGAGATTGGATGAGCAGTTCTTC.

The chain recombines TRBV5-8 with TRBJ1-1; 9 nucleotides align to TRBD1. Germline assignment: CDR1 SGHTS and CDR2 YDEGEE. The CDR3 is 14 amino acids. The J segment lost 5 bases and the V segment lost 4 bases, leaving 6 bases of the junction unmatched. CDR3 loop: CASSAGQGRTEAFF. CDR3 nucleotide sequence: TGTGCCAGCAGCGCCGGACAGGGGAGGACTGAAGCTTTCTTT.

The CDR3 sequence is CASSPCGRGLSDTQYF. The CDR3 region has the DNA TGTGCCAGCTCACCGTGTGGGAGGGGCTTGTCAGATACGCAGTATTTT. The gene calls are TRBV3-1 (or the pseudogene TRBV3-2) and TRBJ2-3; TRBD2 matches at 7 bases. J gave up 4 bases and V 8 bases, and 15 bases lay outside the gene matches. This CDR3 has 16 amino acids. The germline CDR1 and CDR2 sequences are LGHDT and YNNKEL (reference sequence).

The chain has TRBV19 and TRBJ1-5, with D uncertain. The V end lost 7 bases, the J end lost 1 base, and 17 bases lay between the germline ends. Germline CDR1 is LNHDA and CDR2 is SQIVND (reference sequence). The CDR3 consists of 16 residues. The CDR3 region has the DNA TGTGCCAGTACCAACGAGGCACGCGGGAGCAATCAGCCCCAGCATTTT. Translation gives CASTNEARGSNQPQHF.

This clone occurred once. V gene TRBV28 combines with J gene TRBJ1-3, with D maybe TRBD1 (5 bases). Looked up from germline, CDR1 is MDHEN and CDR2 is SYDVKM. CDR3 length: 14 amino acids. The V gene lost 3 bases and the J gene lost 9 bases, with 15 bases spanning the gap. The CDR3 coding sequence is TGTGCCAGCAGTTTGGCCGGAGGGGAGACCACCATATATTTT. Amino acids: CASSLAGGETTIYF.

The CDR3: CASSSDRVRTDTQYF. The CDR3 region has the DNA TGCGCCAGCAGCAGCGACAGGGTGCGCACAGATACGCAGTATTTT. This chain links TRBV5-1 with TRBJ2-3, with 7 positions matching TRBD1. J gave up 1 base and V 4 bases, and 6 bases lay outside the gene matches. The CDR3 loop spans 15 amino acids. Germline CDR1 is SGHRS and CDR2 is YFSETQ.

The rearrangement joins TRBV7-6 to TRBJ2-2, with D perhaps given as TRBD1 or TRBD2 (5 bases each). V lost 5 bases, J lost 8 bases, and 15 bases lay in between. Germline CDR1 SGHVS, CDR2 FNYEAQ. The CDR3 has 14 amino acids. CDR3 DNA: TGTGCCAGCAGCCTCGGGACCATGAGGGGGGAGCTGTTTTTT. Residues: CASSLGTMRGELFF.

The chain links TRBV27 to TRBJ1-5; D is undetermined. V lost 5 bases and J 4 bases, leaving 12 bases between the germline ends. CDR3 size: 14 residues. Germline lookup yields CDR1 MNHEY and CDR2 SMNVEV (reference sequence). The CDR3 sequence is CASSPIPSNQPQHF. The CDR3, as DNA: TGTGCCAGCAGTCCCATACCCTCTAATCAGCCCCAGCATTTT.

The chain recombines TRBV5-6 with TRBJ1-2, with D possibly matching TRBD1 (5 bases). The CDR3 consists of 13 residues. The V and J ends lost 0 bases and 3 bases respectively, with 6 bases between them. CDR1 is SGHDT, CDR2 YYEEEE, per germline. CDR3 loop: CASSLEGDYGYTF. The CDR3 nucleotides are TGTGCCAGCAGCTTGGAAGGGGACTATGGCTACACCTTC.

The rearrangement uses TRBV20-1 and TRBJ2-1, with D tentatively TRBD1 or TRBD2 (5 bases each). This CDR3 contains 11 residues. The germline gives CDR1 DFQATT, CDR2 SNEGSKA (reference sequence). The CDR3 here is CRVLGVNEQFF. The CDR3 region has the DNA TGCAGAGTTCTGGGGGTTAATGAGCAGTTCTTC.

This chain uses TRBV20-1 with TRBJ1-5, with D maybe TRBD1 (6 bases). V shed 3 bases and J shed 7 bases, with 19 bases lying between them. The CDR3 runs to 15 residues. CDR1 is DFQATT and CDR2 is SNEGSKA in the germline V gene (reference sequence). CDR3 DNA: TGCAGTGCTAGTTCGGGGGGGCAGTTGGTGCAGCCCCAGCATTTT. Its translation is CSASSGGQLVQPQHF.

The V and J genes are TRBV6-5 and TRBJ2-7; no clear D. Per germline, CDR1 MNHEY and CDR2 SVGAGI. V was pared by 0 bases and J by 3 bases, with 9 bases between. This CDR3 is 14 amino acids long. The CDR3 loop reads CASSYSSSLYEQYF. The CDR3 coding sequence is TGTGCCAGCAGTTACTCATCCAGCCTCTACGAGCAGTACTTC.